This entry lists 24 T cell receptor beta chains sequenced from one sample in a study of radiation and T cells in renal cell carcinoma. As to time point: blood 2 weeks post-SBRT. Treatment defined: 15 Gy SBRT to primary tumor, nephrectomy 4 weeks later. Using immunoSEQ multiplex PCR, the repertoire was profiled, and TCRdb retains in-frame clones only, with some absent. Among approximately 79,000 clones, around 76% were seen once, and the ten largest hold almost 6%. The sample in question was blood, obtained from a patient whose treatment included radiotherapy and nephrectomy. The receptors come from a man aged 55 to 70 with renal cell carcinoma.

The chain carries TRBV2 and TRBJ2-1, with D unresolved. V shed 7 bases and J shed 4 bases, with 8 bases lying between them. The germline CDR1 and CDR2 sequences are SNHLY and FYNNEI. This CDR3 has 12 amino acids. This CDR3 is CASTRDYNEQFF. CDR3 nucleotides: TGTGCCAGCACTCGAGATTACAATGAGCAGTTCTTC.

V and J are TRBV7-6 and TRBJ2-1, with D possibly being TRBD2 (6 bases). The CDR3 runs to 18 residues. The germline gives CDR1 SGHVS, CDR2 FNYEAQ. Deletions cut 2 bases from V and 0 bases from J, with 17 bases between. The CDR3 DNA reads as TGTGCCAGCAGCTTAATCAGGTCTAGCGCGATCTCCTACAATGAGCAGTTCTTC. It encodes CASSLIRSSAISYNEQFF.

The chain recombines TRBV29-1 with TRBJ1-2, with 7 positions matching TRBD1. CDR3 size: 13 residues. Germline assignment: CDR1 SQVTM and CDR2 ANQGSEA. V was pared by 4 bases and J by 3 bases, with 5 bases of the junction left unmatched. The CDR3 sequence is CSVAPTGYYGYTF. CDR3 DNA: TGCAGCGTTGCCCCGACAGGGTACTATGGCTACACCTTC.

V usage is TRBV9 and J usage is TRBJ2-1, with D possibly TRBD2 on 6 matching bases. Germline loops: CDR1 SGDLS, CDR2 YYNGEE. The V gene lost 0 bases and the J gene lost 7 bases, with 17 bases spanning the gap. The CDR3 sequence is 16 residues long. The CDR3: CASSVGGTPPRNEQFF. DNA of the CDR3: TGTGCCAGCAGCGTAGGTGGGACTCCCCCTCGTAATGAGCAGTTCTTC.

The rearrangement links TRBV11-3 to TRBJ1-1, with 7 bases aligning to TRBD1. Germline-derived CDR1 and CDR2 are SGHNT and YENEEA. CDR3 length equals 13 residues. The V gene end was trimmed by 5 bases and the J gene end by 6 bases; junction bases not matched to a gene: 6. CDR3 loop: CASSRQGSAEAFF. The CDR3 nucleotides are TGTGCCAGCAGCCGACAGGGCTCCGCTGAAGCTTTCTTT.

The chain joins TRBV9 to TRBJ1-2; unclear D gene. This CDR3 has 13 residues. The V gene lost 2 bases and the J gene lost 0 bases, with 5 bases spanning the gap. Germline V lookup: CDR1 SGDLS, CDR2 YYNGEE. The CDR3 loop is CASSVRPNYGYTF. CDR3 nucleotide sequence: TGTGCCAGCAGCGTCAGGCCTAACTATGGCTACACCTTC.

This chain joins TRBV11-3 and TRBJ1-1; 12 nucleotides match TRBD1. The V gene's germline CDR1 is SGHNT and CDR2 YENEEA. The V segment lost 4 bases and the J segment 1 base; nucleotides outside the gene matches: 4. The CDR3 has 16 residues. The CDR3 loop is CASSSGQGAPNTEAFF. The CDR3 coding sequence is TGTGCCAGCAGCTCGGGACAGGGGGCCCCGAACACTGAAGCTTTCTTT.

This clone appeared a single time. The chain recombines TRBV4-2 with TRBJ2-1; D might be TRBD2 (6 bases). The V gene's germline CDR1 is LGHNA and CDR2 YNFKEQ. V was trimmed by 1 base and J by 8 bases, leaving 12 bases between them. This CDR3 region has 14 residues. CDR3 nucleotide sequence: TGTGCCAGCAGCCAAGGGAGGGGAATCGATGAGCAGTTCTTC. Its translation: CASSQGRGIDEQFF.

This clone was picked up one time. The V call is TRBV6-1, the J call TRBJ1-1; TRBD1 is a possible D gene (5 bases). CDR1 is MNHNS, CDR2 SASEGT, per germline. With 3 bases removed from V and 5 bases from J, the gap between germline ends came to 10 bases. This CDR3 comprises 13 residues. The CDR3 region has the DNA TGTGCCAGCAGTGAGCAGGGATGGACTGAAGCTTTCTTT. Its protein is CASSEQGWTEAFF.

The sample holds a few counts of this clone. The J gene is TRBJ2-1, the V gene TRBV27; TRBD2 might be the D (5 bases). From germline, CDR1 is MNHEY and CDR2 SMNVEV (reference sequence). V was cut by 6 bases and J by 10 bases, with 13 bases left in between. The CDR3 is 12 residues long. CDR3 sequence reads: CASRLWPGEQFF. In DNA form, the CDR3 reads TGTGCCAGCAGACTTTGGCCGGGGGAGCAGTTCTTC.

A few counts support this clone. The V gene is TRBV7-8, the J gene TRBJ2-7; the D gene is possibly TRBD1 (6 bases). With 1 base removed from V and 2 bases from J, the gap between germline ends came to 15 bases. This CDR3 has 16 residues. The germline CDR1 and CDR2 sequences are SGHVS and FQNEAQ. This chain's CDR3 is CASSLGSTGSAYEQYF. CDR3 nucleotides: TGTGCCAGCAGCTTAGGTTCGACAGGATCGGCCTACGAGCAGTACTTC.

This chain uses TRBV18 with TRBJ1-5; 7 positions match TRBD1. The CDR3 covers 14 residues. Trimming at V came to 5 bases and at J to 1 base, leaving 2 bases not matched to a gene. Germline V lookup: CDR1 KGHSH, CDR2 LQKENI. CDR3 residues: CASSEGQSNQPQHF. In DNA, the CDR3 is TGTGCCAGCTCAGAGGGACAGAGCAATCAGCCCCAGCATTTT.

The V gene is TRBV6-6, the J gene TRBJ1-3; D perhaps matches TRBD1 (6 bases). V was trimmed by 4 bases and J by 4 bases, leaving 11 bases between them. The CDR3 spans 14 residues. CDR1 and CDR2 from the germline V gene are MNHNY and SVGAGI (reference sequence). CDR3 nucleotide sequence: TGTGCCAGCAGTTCAGGGGCGCAGGGAAACACCATATATTTT. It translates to CASSSGAQGNTIYF.

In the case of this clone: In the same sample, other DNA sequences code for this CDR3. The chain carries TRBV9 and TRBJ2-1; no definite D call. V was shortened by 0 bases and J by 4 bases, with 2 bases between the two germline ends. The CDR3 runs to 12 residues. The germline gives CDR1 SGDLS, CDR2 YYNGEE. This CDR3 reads CASSVAYNEQFF. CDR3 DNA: TGTGCCAGCAGCGTAGCGTACAATGAGCAGTTCTTC. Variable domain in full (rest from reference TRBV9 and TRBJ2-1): DSGVTQTPKHLITATGQRVTLRCSPRSGDLSVYWYQQSLDQGLQFLIQYYNGEERAKGNILERFSAQQFPDLHSELNLSSLELGDSALYFCASSVAYNEQFFGPGTRLTVL.

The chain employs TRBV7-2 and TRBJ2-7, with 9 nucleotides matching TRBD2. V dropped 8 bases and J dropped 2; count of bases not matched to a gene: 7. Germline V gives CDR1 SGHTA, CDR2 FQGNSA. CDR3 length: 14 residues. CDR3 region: CASLTAGGAYEQYF. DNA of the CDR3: TGTGCCAGCCTCACAGCGGGAGGCGCCTACGAGCAGTACTTC. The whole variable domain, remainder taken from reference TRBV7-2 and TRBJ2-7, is GAGVSQSPSNKVTEKGKDVELRCDPISGHTALYWYRQSLGQGLEFLIYFQGNSAPDKSGLPSDRFSAERTGGSVSTLTIQRTQQEDSAVYLCASLTAGGAYEQYFGPGTRLTVT.

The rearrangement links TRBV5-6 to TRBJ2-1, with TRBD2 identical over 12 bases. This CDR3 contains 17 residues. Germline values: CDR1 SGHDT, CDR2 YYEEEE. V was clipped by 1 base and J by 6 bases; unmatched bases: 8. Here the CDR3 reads CASSLRYLAGGPNEQFF. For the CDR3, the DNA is TGTGCCAGCAGCTTGAGATACCTAGCGGGAGGGCCCAATGAGCAGTTCTTC.

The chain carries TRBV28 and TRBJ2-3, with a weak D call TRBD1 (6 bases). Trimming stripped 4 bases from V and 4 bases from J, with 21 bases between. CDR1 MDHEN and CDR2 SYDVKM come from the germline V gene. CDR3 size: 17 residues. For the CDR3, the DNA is TGTGCCAGCAGTTACGCGCCAGCAGGGGCTAGCTCAGATACGCAGTATTTT. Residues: CASSYAPAGASSDTQYF.

CDR3 nucleotide sequence: TGTGCCAGCAGCTTTCCCTCGGGACAGGGGGCGCGTGAGCAGTTCTTC. It encodes CASSFPSGQGAREQFF. The chain has TRBV11-3 and TRBJ2-1; TRBD1 aligns across 12 bases. The CDR3 covers 16 residues. The germline gives CDR1 SGHNT, CDR2 YENEEA. Germline trimming cut 3 bases from V and 9 bases from J; bases unmatched to any gene: 9.

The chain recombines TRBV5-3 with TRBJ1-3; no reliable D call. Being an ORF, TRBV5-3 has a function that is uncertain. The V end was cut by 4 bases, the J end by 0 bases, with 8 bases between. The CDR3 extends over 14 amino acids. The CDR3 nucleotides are TGTGCCAGAAGCCGACCTCACTCTGGAAACACCATATATTTT. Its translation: CARSRPHSGNTIYF.

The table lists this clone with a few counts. CDR3 in amino acids: CASSEQSNAVYEQYF. In DNA form, the CDR3 reads TGTGCCAGCAGTGAACAGAGCAATGCAGTTTACGAGCAGTACTTC. The chain uses TRBV25-1 and TRBJ2-7; D not resolved. CDR3 length: 15 amino acids. V shed 2 bases and J shed 4 bases, with 15 bases lying between them. Germline assignment: CDR1 MGHDK and CDR2 SYGVNS.

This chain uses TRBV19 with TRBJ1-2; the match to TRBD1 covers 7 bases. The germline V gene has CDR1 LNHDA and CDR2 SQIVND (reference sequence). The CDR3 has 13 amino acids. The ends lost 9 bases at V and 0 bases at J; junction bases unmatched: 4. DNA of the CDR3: TGTGCCAGGGCGGGACAGACTAACTATGGCTACACCTTC. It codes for CARAGQTNYGYTF.

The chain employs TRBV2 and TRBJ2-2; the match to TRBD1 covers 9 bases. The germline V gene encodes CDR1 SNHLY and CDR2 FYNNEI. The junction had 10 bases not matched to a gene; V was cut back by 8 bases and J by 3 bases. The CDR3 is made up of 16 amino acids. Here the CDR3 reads CASHPRTGVYTGELFF. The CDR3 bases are TGTGCCAGCCACCCGAGGACAGGGGTTTACACCGGGGAGCTGTTTTTT. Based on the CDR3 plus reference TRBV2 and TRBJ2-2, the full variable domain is EPEVTQTPSHQVTQMGQEVILRCVPISNHLYFYWYRQILGQKVEFLVSFYNNEISEKSEIFDDQFSVERPDGSNFTLKIRSTKLEDSAMYFCASHPRTGVYTGELFFGEGSRLTVL.

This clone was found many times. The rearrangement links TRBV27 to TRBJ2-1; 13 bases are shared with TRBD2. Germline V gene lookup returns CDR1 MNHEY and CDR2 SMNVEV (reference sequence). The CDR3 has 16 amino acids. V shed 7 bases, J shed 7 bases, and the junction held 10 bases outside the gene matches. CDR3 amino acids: CASTPGTSGIQNEQFF. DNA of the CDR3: TGTGCCAGCACCCCTGGGACTAGCGGGATCCAGAATGAGCAGTTCTTC.

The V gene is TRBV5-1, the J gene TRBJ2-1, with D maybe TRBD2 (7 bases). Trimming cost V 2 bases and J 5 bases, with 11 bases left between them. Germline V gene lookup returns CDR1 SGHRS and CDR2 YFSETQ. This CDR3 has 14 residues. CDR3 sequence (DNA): TGCGCCAGCAGCTTTCGGGGGGCGGACAATGAGCAGTTCTTC. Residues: CASSFRGADNEQFF.